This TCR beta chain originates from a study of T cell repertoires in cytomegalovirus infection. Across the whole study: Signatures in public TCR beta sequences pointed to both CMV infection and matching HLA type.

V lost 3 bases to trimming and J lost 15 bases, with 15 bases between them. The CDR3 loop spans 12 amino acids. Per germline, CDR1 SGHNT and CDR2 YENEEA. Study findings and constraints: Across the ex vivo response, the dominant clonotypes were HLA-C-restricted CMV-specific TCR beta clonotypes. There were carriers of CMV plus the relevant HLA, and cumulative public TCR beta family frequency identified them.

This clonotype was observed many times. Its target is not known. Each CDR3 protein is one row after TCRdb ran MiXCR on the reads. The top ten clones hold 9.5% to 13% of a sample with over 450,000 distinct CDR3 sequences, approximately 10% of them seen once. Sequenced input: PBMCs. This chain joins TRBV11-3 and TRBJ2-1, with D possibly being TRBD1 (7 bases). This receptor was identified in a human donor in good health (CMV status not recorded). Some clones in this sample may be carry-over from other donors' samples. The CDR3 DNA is TGTGCCAGCAGCTTTATCCGGAGGGGGCGGTTCTTC. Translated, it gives CASSFIRRGRFF.